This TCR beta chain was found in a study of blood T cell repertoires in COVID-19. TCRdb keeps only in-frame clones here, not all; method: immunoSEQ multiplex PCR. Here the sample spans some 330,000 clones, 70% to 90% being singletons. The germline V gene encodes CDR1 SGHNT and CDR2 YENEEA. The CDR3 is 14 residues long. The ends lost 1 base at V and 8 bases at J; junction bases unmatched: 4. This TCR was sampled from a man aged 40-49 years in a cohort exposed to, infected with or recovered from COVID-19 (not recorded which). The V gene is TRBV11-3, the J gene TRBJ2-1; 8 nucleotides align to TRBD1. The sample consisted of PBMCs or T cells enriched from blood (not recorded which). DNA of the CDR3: TGTGCCAGCAGCTTAGGGCAGGGGGCCCATGAGCAGTTCTTC. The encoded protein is CASSLGQGAHEQFF.